Below are 16 T cell receptor beta chains sequenced from a single sample in a study of blood T cell repertoires in COVID-19. Only in-frame clones appear in the TCRdb table, and some are missing; sequencing was by immunoSEQ multiplex PCR. The table has more than 200,000 clones, about 80% seen once. Specimen: peripheral blood. All receptors derive from a man aged 45-65 years with active or convalescent COVID-19.

The gene calls are TRBV18 and TRBJ1-5, with TRBD1 identical over 8 bases. CDR1 is KGHSH and CDR2 is LQKENI in the germline V gene. Trimming removed 4 bases from V and 0 bases from J; junction bases left unmatched: 11. The CDR3 runs 18 residues. CDR3 DNA: TGTGCCAGCTCACGGTCCCCGGGACAGGATTATAGCAATCAGCCCCAGCATTTT. The encoded protein is CASSRSPGQDYSNQPQHF.

This clone appeared a single time. The gene calls are TRBV19 and TRBJ2-7; 8 bases match TRBD2. Germline assignment: CDR1 LNHDA and CDR2 SQIVND (reference sequence). V lost 1 base, J lost 0 bases, and 2 bases stayed unmatched. The CDR3 sequence is 15 residues long. The CDR3 protein is CASSIGRGASYEQYF. The CDR3 region has the DNA TGTGCCAGTAGTATAGGGCGGGGGGCCTCCTACGAGCAGTACTTC.

The gene calls are TRBV15 and TRBJ1-2; D unresolved. The CDR3 totals 15 residues. Germline V CDR1 and CDR2: LNHNV, YYDKDF (reference sequence). Trimming took off 2 bases at V and 2 bases at J, with 12 bases between the two ends. The CDR3 nucleotides read TGTGCCACCAGCAGATACTTTTCCGCGAACTATGGCTACACCTTC. Amino acid sequence: CATSRYFSANYGYTF.

The chain carries TRBV7-2 and TRBJ1-2; 8 nucleotides agree with TRBD1. Trimming cost V 5 bases and J 7 bases; bases outside gene matches: 9. The CDR3 contains 14 residues. Germline assignment: CDR1 SGHTA and CDR2 FQGNSA. The CDR3 is CASSTRAGGSGYTF. The DNA for the CDR3 is TGTGCCAGCAGCACCAGGGCAGGGGGCAGTGGCTACACCTTC.

The V gene is TRBV5-1, the J gene TRBJ1-2; weak D call: TRBD1 (5 bases). This CDR3 has 13 amino acids. V shed 5 bases and J shed 6 bases, with 14 bases lying between them. Looked up from germline, CDR1 is SGHRS and CDR2 is YFSETQ. CDR3 amino acids: CASRSGYEDGYTF. In nucleotides, the CDR3 is TGCGCCAGCAGGTCAGGGTATGAGGATGGCTACACCTTC.

This chain uses TRBV2 with TRBJ1-2, with D tentatively TRBD1 (5 bases). The CDR3 is 16 residues long. Trimming removed 1 base from V and 2 bases from J, with 14 bases in between. CDR1 SNHLY and CDR2 FYNNEI come from the germline V gene. The DNA of the CDR3 is TGTGCCAGCAGTGAAGGGGGTAGGGGTCCGAACTATGGCTACACCTTC. Protein: CASSEGGRGPNYGYTF.

This sequence joins TRBV3-1 (or the pseudogene TRBV3-2) and TRBJ2-7, with 8 bases that match TRBD2. The CDR3 extends over 14 amino acids. Germline-derived CDR1 and CDR2 are LGHDT and YNNKEL (reference sequence). The ends lost 4 bases at V and 0 bases at J; junction bases unmatched: 2. The CDR3 DNA reads as TGTGCCAGCAGCCTTAGCGGGACCTCCTACGAGCAGTACTTC. Encoded protein: CASSLSGTSYEQYF.

This clone appeared a few times. DNA of the CDR3: TGCGCCAGCAGCTTGGCGACAGGGCCCTCGAACACCGGGGAGCTGTTTTTT. Amino acids: CASSLATGPSNTGELFF. The rearrangement links TRBV5-1 to TRBJ2-2, with 7 bases fitting TRBD1. The V gene's germline CDR1 is SGHRS and CDR2 YFSETQ. The CDR3 has 17 amino acids. V lost 0 bases to trimming and J lost 0 bases; unmatched junction nucleotides: 5.

The chain is built from TRBV7-9 and TRBJ1-1; a weak D match, TRBD1 (5 bases). The CDR3 loop spans 14 amino acids. CDR1 and CDR2 from the germline V gene are SEHNR and FQNEAQ (reference sequence). The V end lost 1 base, the J end lost 1 base, and 7 bases lay between the germline ends. The CDR3 region is CASSLGQSNTEAFF. The CDR3 bases are TGTGCCAGCAGCTTAGGACAGTCGAACACTGAAGCTTTCTTT.

The gene calls are TRBV4-1 and TRBJ2-5; tentatively, D is TRBD2 (6 bases). CDR3 length: 15 amino acids. The V end lost 4 bases, the J end lost 5 bases, and 17 bases lay between the germline ends. Per the germline V gene, CDR1 is MGHRA and CDR2 is YSYEKL. CDR3 protein: CASSPDGGGGETQYF. The CDR3 nucleotides are TGCGCCAGCAGCCCCGACGGGGGAGGCGGGGAGACCCAGTACTTC.

V and J are TRBV5-4 and TRBJ1-2; tentative D call: TRBD1 (5 bases). Germline loops: CDR1 SGHNT, CDR2 YYREEE (reference sequence). There are 14 residues in the CDR3. V dropped 0 bases and J dropped 8 bases, with 14 bases sitting between them. The CDR3 nucleotides read TGTGCCAGCAGCTTGGCGGCGCCAGGGCACGGCTACACCTTC. Its protein product is CASSLAAPGHGYTF.

This chain uses TRBV9 with TRBJ2-1, with unresolved D. Germline V gives CDR1 SGDLS, CDR2 YYNGEE. This CDR3 is 14 amino acids long. Trimming took off 0 bases at V and 7 bases at J, with 11 bases between the two ends. The CDR3 sequence is CASSVATPGNEQFF. In nucleotides, the CDR3 is TGTGCCAGCAGCGTAGCTACCCCCGGGAATGAGCAGTTCTTC.

The chain has TRBV7-9 and TRBJ2-7; D remains ambiguous. This CDR3 has 11 amino acids. V dropped 5 bases and J dropped 2 bases, with 4 bases sitting between them. The germline CDR1 and CDR2 sequences are SEHNR and FQNEAQ (reference sequence). The CDR3 DNA follows: TGTGCCAGCAGCCTAACCTACGAGCAGTACTTC. It codes for CASSLTYEQYF.

The V gene is TRBV2, the J gene TRBJ1-5; D unresolved. Germline CDR1 SNHLY, CDR2 FYNNEI. V dropped 7 bases and J dropped 2 bases, with 9 bases sitting between them. CDR3 length equals 13 residues. In nucleotides, the CDR3 is TGTGCCAGCAAGGAGGAACGCAATCAGCCCCAGCATTTT. Protein product: CASKEERNQPQHF.

The gene calls are TRBV7-2 and TRBJ2-6, with a weak D call TRBD1 (6 bases). The germline CDR1 and CDR2 sequences are SGHTA and FQGNSA. This CDR3 region has 15 residues. The V end lost 6 bases, the J end lost 2 bases, and 11 bases lay between the germline ends. The DNA for the CDR3 is TGTGCCAGCAGTTATTCAGGGGCTGGGGCCAACGTCCTGACTTTC. This codes for CASSYSGAGANVLTF.

The CDR3 reads CASSLEPQLTSYGYTF. CDR3 nucleotides: TGTGCCAGCAGCTTAGAGCCTCAGTTGACTAGCTATGGCTACACCTTC. The chain is built from TRBV7-2 and TRBJ1-2; D not resolved. Germline assignment: CDR1 SGHTA and CDR2 FQGNSA. This CDR3 is 16 amino acids long. V was shortened by 1 base and J by 4 bases, with 16 bases between the two germline ends.